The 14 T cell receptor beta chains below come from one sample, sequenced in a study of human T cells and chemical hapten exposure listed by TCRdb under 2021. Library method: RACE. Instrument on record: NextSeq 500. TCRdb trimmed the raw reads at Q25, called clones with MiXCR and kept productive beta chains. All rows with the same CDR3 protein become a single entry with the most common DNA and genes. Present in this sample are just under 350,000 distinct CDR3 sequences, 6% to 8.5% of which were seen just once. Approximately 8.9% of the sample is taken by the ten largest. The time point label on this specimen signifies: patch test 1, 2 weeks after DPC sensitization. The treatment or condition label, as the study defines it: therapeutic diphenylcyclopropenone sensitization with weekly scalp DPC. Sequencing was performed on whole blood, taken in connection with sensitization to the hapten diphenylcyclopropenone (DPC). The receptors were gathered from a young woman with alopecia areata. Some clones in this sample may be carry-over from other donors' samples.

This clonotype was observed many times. The CDR3 region has the DNA TGCGCCAGCAGAGGTCTAGGACTGAGCACCGGGGAGCTGTTTTTT. Its translation is CASRGLGLSTGELFF. The chain combines TRBV5-1 with TRBJ2-2; TRBD2 might be the D (5 bases). V was clipped by 5 bases and J by 4 bases, with 15 bases between them. CDR3 length equals 15 residues. Germline V gene lookup returns CDR1 SGHRS and CDR2 YFSETQ.

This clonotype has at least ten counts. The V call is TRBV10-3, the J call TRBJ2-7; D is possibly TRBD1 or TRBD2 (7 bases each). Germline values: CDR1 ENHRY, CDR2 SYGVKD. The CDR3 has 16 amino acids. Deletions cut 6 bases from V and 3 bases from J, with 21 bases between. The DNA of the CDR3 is TGTGCCATCAGCCCTTCCCTCCAGGGGGAGGGCTACGAGCAGTACTTC. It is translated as CAISPSLQGEGYEQYF.

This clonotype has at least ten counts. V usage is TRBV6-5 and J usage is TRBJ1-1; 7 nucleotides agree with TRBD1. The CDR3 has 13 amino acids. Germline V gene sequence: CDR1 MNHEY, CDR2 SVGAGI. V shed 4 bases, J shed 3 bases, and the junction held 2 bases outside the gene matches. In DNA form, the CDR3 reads TGTGCCAGCAGTTGGGGGACAGACACTGAAGCTTTCTTT. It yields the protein CASSWGTDTEAFF.

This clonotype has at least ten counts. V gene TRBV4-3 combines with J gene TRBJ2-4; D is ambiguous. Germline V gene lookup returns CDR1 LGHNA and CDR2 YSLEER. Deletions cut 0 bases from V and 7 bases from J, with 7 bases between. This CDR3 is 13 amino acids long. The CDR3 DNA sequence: TGCGCCAGCAGCCAAGATCTATTGAACATTCAGTACTTC. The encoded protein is CASSQDLLNIQYF.

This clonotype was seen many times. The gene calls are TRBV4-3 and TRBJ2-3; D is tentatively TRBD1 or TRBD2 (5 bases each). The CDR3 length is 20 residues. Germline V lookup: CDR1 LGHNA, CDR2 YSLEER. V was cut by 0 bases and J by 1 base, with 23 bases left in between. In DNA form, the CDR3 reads TGCGCCAGCAGCCAAGAGGCCCTAGAAGCCATAGGGGACGGCACAGATACGCAGTATTTT. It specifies CASSQEALEAIGDGTDTQYF.

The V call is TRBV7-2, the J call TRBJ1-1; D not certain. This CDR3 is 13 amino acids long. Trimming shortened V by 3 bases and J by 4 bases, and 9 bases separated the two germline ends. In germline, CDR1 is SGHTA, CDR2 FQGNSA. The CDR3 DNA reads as TGTGCCAGCAGCTTCAGCAGCACCACTGAAGCTTTCTTT. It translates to CASSFSSTTEAFF.

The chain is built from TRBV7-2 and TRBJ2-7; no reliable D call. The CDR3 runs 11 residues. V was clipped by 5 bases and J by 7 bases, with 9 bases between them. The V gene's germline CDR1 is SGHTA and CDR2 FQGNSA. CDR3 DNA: TGTGCCAGCAGCCTCTCCCTGGAGCAGTACTTC. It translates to CASSLSLEQYF. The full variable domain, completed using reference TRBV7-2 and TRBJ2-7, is GAGVSQSPSNKVTEKGKDVELRCDPISGHTALYWYRQSLGQGLEFLIYFQGNSAPDKSGLPSDRFSAERTGGSVSTLTIQRTQQEDSAVYLCASSLSLEQYFGPGTRLTVT.

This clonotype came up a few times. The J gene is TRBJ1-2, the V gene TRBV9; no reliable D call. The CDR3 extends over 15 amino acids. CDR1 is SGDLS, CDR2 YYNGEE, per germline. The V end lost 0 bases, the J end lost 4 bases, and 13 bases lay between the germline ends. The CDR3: CASSVGAGPTYGYTF. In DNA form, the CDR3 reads TGTGCCAGCAGCGTAGGGGCAGGCCCAACCTATGGCTACACCTTC.

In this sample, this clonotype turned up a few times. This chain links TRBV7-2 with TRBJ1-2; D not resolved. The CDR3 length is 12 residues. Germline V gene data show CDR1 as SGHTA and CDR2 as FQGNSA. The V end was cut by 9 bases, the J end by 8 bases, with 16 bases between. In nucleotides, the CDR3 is TGTGCCAGGAGGTTCTTCCAAAGCGGCTACACCTTC. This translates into CARRFFQSGYTF.

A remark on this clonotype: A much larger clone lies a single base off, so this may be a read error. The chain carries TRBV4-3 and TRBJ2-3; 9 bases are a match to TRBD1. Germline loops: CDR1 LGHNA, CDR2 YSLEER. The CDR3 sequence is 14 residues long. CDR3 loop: CASSGTGTVDAQYF. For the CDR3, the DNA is TGCGCCAGCAGTGGGACAGGGACCGTAGATGCGCAGTATTTT.

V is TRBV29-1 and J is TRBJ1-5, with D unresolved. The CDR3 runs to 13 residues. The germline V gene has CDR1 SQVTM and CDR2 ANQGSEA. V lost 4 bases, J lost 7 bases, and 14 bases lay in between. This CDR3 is CSVASGPNQPQHF. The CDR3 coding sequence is TGCAGCGTTGCCTCCGGCCCCAACCAGCCCCAGCATTTT.

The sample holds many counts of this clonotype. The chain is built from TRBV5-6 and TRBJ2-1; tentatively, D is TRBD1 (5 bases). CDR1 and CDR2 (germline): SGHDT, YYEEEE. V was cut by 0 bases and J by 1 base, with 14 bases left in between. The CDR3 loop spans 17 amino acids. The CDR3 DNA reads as TGTGCCAGCAGCTTGGACCAGGGTCGCACGTCCTACAATGAGCAGTTCTTC. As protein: CASSLDQGRTSYNEQFF.

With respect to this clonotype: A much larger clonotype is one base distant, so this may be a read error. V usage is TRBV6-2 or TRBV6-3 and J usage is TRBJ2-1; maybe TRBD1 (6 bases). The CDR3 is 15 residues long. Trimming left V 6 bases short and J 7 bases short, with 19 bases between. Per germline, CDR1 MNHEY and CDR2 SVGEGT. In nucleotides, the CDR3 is TGTGCCAGCAGATATATGGCAGGGGCGATGAATGAGCAGTTCTTC. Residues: CASRYMAGAMNEQFF.

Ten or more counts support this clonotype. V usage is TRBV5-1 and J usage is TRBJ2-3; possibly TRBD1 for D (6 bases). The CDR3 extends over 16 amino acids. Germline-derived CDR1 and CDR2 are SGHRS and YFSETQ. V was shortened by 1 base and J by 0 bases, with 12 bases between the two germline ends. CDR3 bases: TGCGCCAGCAGCTTGAGAGGACAGCCAAGCACAGATACGCAGTATTTT. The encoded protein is CASSLRGQPSTDTQYF.